These 6 T cell receptor beta chains were all obtained from the same sample, sequenced in a study of blood T cell repertoires in COVID-19. The method was immunoSEQ multiplex PCR; TCRdb's version includes in-frame clones alone and lacks a portion of them. The sample lists some 76,000 clones; over 70% were seen once. The material sequenced was peripheral blood. The receptors here all came from a man aged 45-65 years with acute or convalescent COVID-19.

The gene calls are TRBV12-3 or TRBV12-4 and TRBJ1-5; D is uncertain. The CDR3 extends over 13 amino acids. V shed 9 bases and J shed 0 bases, with 9 bases lying between them. The CDR3 coding sequence is TGTGCCAGTTCACCCGGTAGCAATCAGCCCCAGCATTTT. Translated: CASSPGSNQPQHF.

The rearrangement joins TRBV5-1 to TRBJ1-3; D gene unclear. CDR1 is SGHRS, CDR2 YFSETQ, per germline. V was shortened by 4 bases and J by 0 bases, with 14 bases between the two germline ends. The CDR3 is made up of 16 amino acids. In DNA, the CDR3 is TGCGCCAGCAGCCCGGACGGGATAATCTCTGGAAACACCATATATTTT. Amino acids: CASSPDGIISGNTIYF.

The V gene is TRBV19, the J gene TRBJ2-7; TRBD1 aligns across 9 bases. CDR1 and CDR2 (germline): LNHDA, SQIVND (reference sequence). V was pared by 5 bases and J by 3 bases, with 8 bases of the junction left unmatched. This CDR3 spans 15 amino acids. The CDR3 loop reads CASSGTGTGNYEQYF. Here the CDR3 DNA reads TGTGCCAGTAGTGGGACCGGGACAGGGAACTACGAGCAGTACTTC.

This clone appeared a single time. The chain carries TRBV30 and TRBJ1-2; the match to TRBD1 covers 7 bases. The trim removed 5 bases at V and 3 bases at J, leaving 9 bases unmatched. Germline V gene data show CDR1 as GTSNPN and CDR2 as SVGIG (reference sequence). This CDR3 has 14 amino acids. The CDR3 DNA sequence: TGTGCCTGGGGGACAGATAATATTTACTATGGCTACACCTTC. This translates into CAWGTDNIYYGYTF.

The V gene is TRBV5-4, the J gene TRBJ2-7, with D possibly being TRBD2 (6 bases). V lost 4 bases to trimming and J lost 3 bases, with 17 bases between them. The CDR3 has 15 residues. Germline V gene data show CDR1 as SGHNT and CDR2 as YYREEE (reference sequence). The CDR3 DNA is TGTGCCAGCAGCGCCAAAGGAGGGGCGGACTACGAGCAGTACTTC. This encodes CASSAKGGADYEQYF.

CDR3 DNA: TGTGCCAGCTCACCAGCGGCAGGGAGCAATCAGCCCCAGCATTTT. Its protein product is CASSPAAGSNQPQHF. The chain has TRBV18 and TRBJ1-5, with TRBD1 as a possible D gene (5 bases). The germline V gene encodes CDR1 KGHSH and CDR2 LQKENI. V was shortened by 2 bases and J by 1 base, with 9 bases between the two germline ends. This CDR3 is built from 15 residues.